What follows are 15 T cell receptor beta chains derived from one specimen sequenced in a study of blood T cell dynamics during melanoma immunotherapy. The repertoire was sequenced with immunoSEQ multiplex PCR; TCRdb's copy has only in-frame clones and lacks some. The sample lists about 8,500 clones, more than 65% occurring once. Time point denoted: pre-treatment baseline. The sample consisted of blood, taken from a patient treated with checkpoint blockade. The receptors derive from a human donor with melanoma.

The chain has TRBV7-9 and TRBJ2-1, with D unclear. CDR1 and CDR2 from the germline V gene are SEHNR and FQNEAQ (reference sequence). Trimming took 1 base from V and 0 from J, leaving 4 bases between them. The CDR3 has 14 residues. CDR3 bases: TGTGCCAGCAGCTTAGACCGCTCCTACAATGAGCAGTTCTTC. Encoded protein: CASSLDRSYNEQFF.

The chain recombines TRBV11-3 with TRBJ2-3; 13 positions match TRBD2. After removal of 4 bases from V and 2 bases from J, the junction contained 3 bases not matched to a gene. The CDR3 covers 16 residues. Looked up from germline, CDR1 is SGHNT and CDR2 is YENEEA. CDR3 sequence (DNA): TGTGCCAGCAGCTCCGGACTAGCGGGGGACACAGATACGCAGTATTTT. Translating gives CASSSGLAGDTDTQYF.

The chain carries TRBV7-8 and TRBJ2-7; D might be TRBD1 or TRBD2, each matching 5 bases. The CDR3 spans 16 residues. CDR1 and CDR2 from the germline V gene are SGHVS and FQNEAQ. V was cut by 3 bases and J by 2 bases, with 17 bases left in between. DNA for the CDR3: TGTGCCAGCAGCTTTCTACCGGGACCCGCCCCCTACGAGCAGTACTTC. Encoded protein: CASSFLPGPAPYEQYF.

J is TRBJ1-5 and V is TRBV4-1; no reliable D call. V lost 3 bases to trimming and J lost 6 bases, with 9 bases between them. CDR1 and CDR2 from the germline V gene are MGHRA and YSYEKL. The CDR3 has 13 amino acids. CDR3: CASSQEESQPQHF. The CDR3 DNA follows: TGCGCCAGCAGCCAGGAGGAGTCTCAGCCCCAGCATTTT.

The V call is TRBV2, the J call TRBJ2-1; a possible D gene is TRBD2 (5 bases). V lost 7 bases, J lost 0 bases, and 13 bases lay in between. Germline V lookup: CDR1 SNHLY, CDR2 FYNNEI. This CDR3 is 15 amino acids long. CDR3 nucleotide sequence: TGTGCCAGCATCCCCAGCGGAGTCTCCTACAATGAGCAGTTCTTC. It translates to CASIPSGVSYNEQFF. The full variable domain, in which reference TRBV2 and TRBJ2-1 provide the parts outside the CDR3, is EPEVTQTPSHQVTQMGQEVILRCVPISNHLYFYWYRQILGQKVEFLVSFYNNEISEKSEIFDDQFSVERPDGSNFTLKIRSTKLEDSAMYFCASIPSGVSYNEQFFGPGTRLTVL.

The DNA of the CDR3 is TGCGCCAGCAGCGCACAGGGGGCTGGTGAGCAGTTCTTC. Its translation is CASSAQGAGEQFF. This chain joins TRBV10-2 and TRBJ2-1; 9 nucleotides align to TRBD1. Germline-derived CDR1 and CDR2 are WSHSY and SAAADI. The V and J ends lost 6 bases and 9 bases, in that order; junction bases with no gene match: 6. This CDR3 region has 13 residues.

This chain links TRBV7-2 with TRBJ2-7; 10 bases align to TRBD1. This CDR3 contains 15 residues. Looked up from germline, CDR1 is SGHTA and CDR2 is FQGNSA. V was pared by 2 bases and J by 2 bases, with 3 bases of the junction left unmatched. The CDR3 nucleotides read TGTGCCAGCAGCTTAACTGGACAGGGGGCCTACGAGCAGTACTTC. Amino acid sequence: CASSLTGQGAYEQYF.

This chain connects TRBV11-3 to TRBJ2-1; D is perhaps TRBD1 (6 bases). The CDR3 contains 15 residues. Trimming left V 0 bases short and J 8 bases short, with 14 bases between. Germline V gene lookup returns CDR1 SGHNT and CDR2 YENEEA. CDR3 amino acids: CASSLDGGKSDEQFF. The CDR3 DNA sequence: TGTGCCAGCAGCTTAGATGGGGGCAAGAGCGATGAGCAGTTCTTC.

This sequence joins TRBV5-6 and TRBJ2-5; TRBD1 matches at 9 bases. Germline CDR1 is SGHDT and CDR2 is YYEEEE. V gave up 1 base and J gave up 5 bases; unmatched junction bases: 3. The CDR3 sequence is 14 residues long. The CDR3 DNA follows: TGTGCCAGCAGCTTGACAGGGGGCGGCGAGACCCAGTACTTC. Amino acid sequence: CASSLTGGGETQYF. The entire variable domain, with the rest obtained from reference TRBV5-6 and TRBJ2-5, is as follows: DAGVTQSPTHLIKTRGQQVTLRCSPKSGHDTVSWYQQALGQGPQFIFQYYEEEERQRGNFPDRFSGHQFPNYSSELNVNALLLGDSALYLCASSLTGGGETQYFGPGTRLLVL.

The chain combines TRBV5-4 with TRBJ2-7; TRBD2 aligns across 9 bases. Germline V gene data show CDR1 as SGHNT and CDR2 as YYREEE (reference sequence). The CDR3 consists of 15 residues. V lost 0 bases, J lost 4 bases, and 5 bases stayed unmatched. The CDR3 sequence is CASSLGGGAAYEQYF. DNA of the CDR3: TGTGCCAGCAGCTTGGGCGGGGGGGCCGCTTACGAGCAGTACTTC.

The chain is built from TRBV5-1 and TRBJ2-6; D uncertain. The V end lost 0 bases, the J end lost 0 bases, and 13 bases lay between the germline ends. Per germline, CDR1 SGHRS and CDR2 YFSETQ. The CDR3 totals 18 residues. CDR3 sequence: CASSLEAPTLSGANVLTF. The CDR3, as DNA: TGCGCCAGCAGCTTGGAGGCACCTACCCTCTCTGGGGCCAACGTCCTGACTTTC.

V gene TRBV28 combines with J gene TRBJ1-2; D is ambiguous. Germline assignment: CDR1 MDHEN and CDR2 SYDVKM. V was cut by 1 base and J by 2 bases, with 8 bases left in between. The CDR3 loop spans 14 amino acids. CDR3 sequence reads: CASSLFPTNYGYTF. Written as DNA, the CDR3 is TGTGCCAGCAGTTTATTTCCTACCAACTATGGCTACACCTTC.

The rearrangement uses TRBV30 and TRBJ1-2; D is unclear. This CDR3 contains 13 residues. V was clipped by 3 bases and J by 8 bases, with 16 bases between them. Germline values: CDR1 GTSNPN, CDR2 SVGIG (reference sequence). Written as DNA, the CDR3 is TGTGCCTGGAGCAAGGAGCATATGGGCGGCTACACCTTC. It codes for CAWSKEHMGGYTF. Together with reference TRBV30 and TRBJ1-2, the CDR3 gives the full variable domain: SQTIHQWPATLVQPVGSPLSLECTVEGTSNPNLYWYRQAAGRGLQLLFYSVGIGQISSEVPQNLSASRPQDRQFILSSKKLLLSDSGFYLCAWSKEHMGGYTFGSGTRLTVV.

This chain joins TRBV19 and TRBJ1-3, with D tentatively TRBD1 (5 bases). The CDR3 extends over 14 amino acids. Germline CDR1 and CDR2: LNHDA and SQIVND (reference sequence). The V end was cut by 9 bases, the J end by 1 base, with 13 bases between. The CDR3 nucleotides are TGTGCCAGCACAGGTTTGGGGTCTGGAAACACCATATATTTT. Its protein is CASTGLGSGNTIYF.

This clone has more than one count but fewer than ten. The chain is built from TRBV30 and TRBJ1-1; D gene ambiguous. Germline CDR1 and CDR2: GTSNPN and SVGIG (reference sequence). V was shortened by 0 bases and J by 1 base, with 12 bases between the two germline ends. There are 15 residues in the CDR3. CDR3 sequence reads: CAWSVGRRPNTEAFF. For the CDR3, the DNA is TGTGCCTGGAGTGTTGGCCGCAGGCCGAACACTGAAGCTTTCTTT.